Each of the 32 T cell receptor beta chains below was sequenced from the same sample in a study of regulatory T cells in long-lasting Graves disease. Time point noted: newly diagnosed GD, antithyroid drugs for less than 3 months. PBMC RNA served as the TCR library source. Arm-PCR of CDR3 regions with iRepertoire HTBI primers generated TCR beta libraries. MiXCR, applied by TCRdb to the multiplex PCR reads, yields one record per CDR3 protein. The sample has around 460,000 distinct CDR3 sequences, 12% to 15% seen once; the top ten hold about a sixth. The same data also contributed to another study, on T cells in Graves' hyperthyroidism and ophthalmopathy.

Sequencing was performed on peripheral blood mononuclear cells (PBMCs), taken at new diagnosis, from a patient treated with antithyroid drugs. These receptors originate from a woman aged 45-59 years with Graves disease.

Many counts were recorded for this clonotype. J is TRBJ2-3 and V is TRBV28, with 7 bases that match TRBD1. Trimming took 5 bases from V and 7 from J; bases not matched to a gene: 6. CDR3 length equals 13 residues. The germline V gene has CDR1 MDHEN and CDR2 SYDVKM. CDR3: CASSAYRGYTQYF. The CDR3 DNA is TGTGCCAGCAGTGCCTACAGGGGATATACGCAGTATTTT.

This clonotype was found many times. The rearrangement uses TRBV12-3 or TRBV12-4 and TRBJ1-1; 7 nucleotides agree with TRBD1. The V gene end was trimmed by 2 bases and the J gene end by 7 bases; junction bases not matched to a gene: 4. This CDR3 has 13 amino acids. In DNA form, the CDR3 reads TGTGCCAGCAGTTTAAAGACAGGGAGTGAAGCTTTCTTT. Amino acids: CASSLKTGSEAFF.

This clonotype was found many times. The J gene is TRBJ2-7, the V gene TRBV10-3, with a possible D match to TRBD2 (6 bases). The CDR3 is 13 residues long. V gave up 8 bases and J gave up 2 bases, with 13 bases separating them. Germline CDR1 reads ENHRY; CDR2 reads SYGVKD. CDR3 amino acids: CAIGWDSAYEQYF. For the CDR3, the DNA is TGTGCCATCGGATGGGACTCAGCCTACGAGCAGTACTTC.

A few counts support this clonotype. The chain uses TRBV7-3 and TRBJ2-5; 9 positions match TRBD1. The CDR3 is 13 residues long. After removal of 6 bases from V and 5 bases from J, the junction contained 4 bases not matched to a gene. Germline CDR1 reads SGHTA; CDR2 reads FQGTGA. Here the CDR3 DNA reads TGTGCCAGCAGGGGGACAGGGCTGGAGACCCAGTACTTC. Protein product: CASRGTGLETQYF.

This clonotype appeared many times. The chain links TRBV13 to TRBJ2-7; TRBD1 or TRBD2 may be the D gene (5 bases each). The CDR3 extends over 14 amino acids. V lost 5 bases and J lost 4, with 15 bases in between. Per the germline V gene, CDR1 is PRHDT and CDR2 is FYEKMQ (reference sequence). The CDR3 DNA reads TGTGCCAGCAGCCCCCCGAGGGACCGGTACGAGCAGTACTTC. Its protein product is CASSPPRDRYEQYF.

Many counts were recorded for this clonotype. This sequence joins TRBV2 and TRBJ1-1; 9 bases match TRBD1. Losses at the gene ends were 4 bases for V and 1 base for J; bases not matched to a gene: 4. CDR3 length: 15 residues. Germline lookup yields CDR1 SNHLY and CDR2 FYNNEI. CDR3 protein: CASSGDRASNTEAFF. DNA of the CDR3: TGTGCCAGCAGTGGGGACAGGGCCTCGAACACTGAAGCTTTCTTT.

A few counts support this clonotype. The V and J genes are TRBV2 and TRBJ2-1; 12 bases align to TRBD2. Germline CDR1 is SNHLY and CDR2 is FYNNEI. This CDR3 is 16 amino acids long. The junction had 11 bases not matched to a gene; V was cut back by 8 bases and J by 6 bases. In DNA form, the CDR3 reads TGTGCCAGCCAAGGGGCTAGCGGGAGGGGATCCAATGAGCAGTTCTTC. Translating gives CASQGASGRGSNEQFF.

At least ten counts were recorded for this clonotype. V gene TRBV28 combines with J gene TRBJ1-1; no clear D gene. V lost 5 bases and J lost 5, with 18 bases in between. CDR1 MDHEN and CDR2 SYDVKM come from the germline V gene. This CDR3 has 15 amino acids. CDR3 nucleotide sequence: TGTGCCAGCAGTCCAAGGACCAATCGGTATACTGAAGCTTTCTTT. It translates to CASSPRTNRYTEAFF.

V and J are TRBV19 and TRBJ1-5; no definite D call. CDR3 length: 15 residues. V lost 7 bases and J lost 7, with 20 bases in between. Germline CDR1 LNHDA, CDR2 SQIVND (reference sequence). In DNA, the CDR3 is TGTGCCAGTACTTCCCTCCGGACGGGAGGGCAGCCCCAGCATTTT. Its protein is CASTSLRTGGQPQHF.

This clonotype was seen a few times. The rearrangement links TRBV5-1 to TRBJ2-5, with TRBD1 matching 7 bases. The CDR3 spans 14 residues. CDR1 is SGHRS and CDR2 is YFSETQ in the germline V gene. The ends lost 0 bases at V and 3 bases at J; junction bases unmatched: 2. In DNA form, the CDR3 reads TGCGCCAGCAGCTTGGACACAGGGGAAGAGACCCAGTACTTC. Translated, it gives CASSLDTGEETQYF.

The chain recombines TRBV5-4 with TRBJ2-3; 7 nucleotides line up with TRBD1. This CDR3 spans 15 amino acids. CDR1 is SGHNT and CDR2 is YYREEE in the germline V gene (reference sequence). After removal of 4 bases from V and 4 bases from J, the junction contained 9 bases not matched to a gene. CDR3 bases: TGTGCCAGCAGCCGGACGACAGGGAATCCAGATACGCAGTATTTT. Its protein product is CASSRTTGNPDTQYF.

This clonotype was picked up many times. The chain recombines TRBV6-2 or TRBV6-3 with TRBJ2-5; either TRBD1 or TRBD2 may supply D (5 bases each). Per germline, CDR1 MNHEY and CDR2 SVGEGT. Deletions cut 3 bases from V and 7 bases from J, with 12 bases between. The CDR3 runs to 13 residues. CDR3 sequence (DNA): TGTGCCAGCAGTTATGGGACGGATGGGACCCAGTACTTC. It translates to CASSYGTDGTQYF.

This clonotype was recorded many times. The J gene is TRBJ2-6, the V gene TRBV6-1, with D unclear. V shed 6 bases and J shed 0 bases, with 9 bases lying between them. CDR3 length: 15 residues. Germline V gene lookup returns CDR1 MNHNS and CDR2 SASEGT. CDR3 region: CASSPFTSGANVLTF. DNA of the CDR3: TGTGCCAGCAGCCCATTCACCTCTGGGGCCAACGTCCTGACTTTC.

In the case of this clonotype: A much larger clone lies a single base off, so this may be a read error. V and J are TRBV11-3 and TRBJ2-1; D is perhaps TRBD1 or TRBD2 (5 bases each). This CDR3 spans 13 amino acids. Germline assignment: CDR1 SGHNT and CDR2 YENEEA. CDR3 nucleotides: TGTGCCAGCAGCTTCGGGACCCAAAATGAGCAGTTGTTC. Its protein product is CASSFGTQNEQLF.

This clonotype has ten or more counts. V and J are TRBV28 and TRBJ2-1, with a tentative D call TRBD1 (5 bases). CDR1 is MDHEN and CDR2 is SYDVKM in the germline V gene. The length of the CDR3 is 13 residues. Trimming took 8 bases from V and 6 from J, leaving 14 bases between them. CDR3 protein: CASGQGIPNEQFF. CDR3 DNA sequence: TGTGCCAGCGGGCAGGGAATCCCCAATGAGCAGTTCTTC. The full variable domain, completed using reference TRBV28 and TRBJ2-1, is DVKVTQSSRYLVKRTGEKVFLECVQDMDHENMFWYRQDPGLGLRLIYFSYDVKMKEKGDIPEGYSVSREKKERFSLILESASTNQTSMYLCASGQGIPNEQFFGPGTRLTVL.

This sequence joins TRBV28 and TRBJ1-1; TRBD1 might be the D (5 bases). V was shortened by 5 bases and J by 6 bases, with 16 bases between the two germline ends. The CDR3 loop spans 14 amino acids. Germline V gene data show CDR1 as MDHEN and CDR2 as SYDVKM. CDR3 residues: CASSDGGGGAEAFF. As DNA, the CDR3 is TGTGCCAGCAGTGACGGGGGGGGAGGCGCTGAAGCTTTCTTT.

This clonotype came up a few times. This may be a read error: a much more frequent sequence differs by one nucleotide. The chain is built from TRBV11-2 and TRBJ2-7; TRBD1 agrees at 9 bases. Germline values: CDR1 SGHAT, CDR2 FQNNGV. CDR3 length equals 15 residues. V trimming: 5 bases; J trimming: 0 bases; junction bases outside the gene matches: 5. The CDR3 coding sequence is TGTGCCAGCAGCCAGGACAGGGGCCGCTCCTACGAGCAGTACTTC. Protein: CASSQDRGRSYEQYF.

The sample holds a few counts of this clonotype. This chain uses TRBV30 with TRBJ2-1, with D perhaps matching TRBD2 (6 bases). V gave up 6 bases and J gave up 0 bases, with 15 bases separating them. This CDR3 comprises 15 residues. Germline CDR1 reads GTSNPN; CDR2 reads SVGIG (reference sequence). The CDR3 reads CACNVLEGSYNEQFF. The CDR3, as DNA: TGTGCCTGTAACGTGTTGGAGGGCTCCTACAATGAGCAGTTCTTC.

This clonotype was observed many times. The chain carries TRBV25-1 and TRBJ1-6; D is possibly TRBD1 (5 bases). Germline-derived CDR1 and CDR2 are MGHDK and SYGVNS. CDR3 length: 16 residues. Trimming pared 4 bases from V and 5 bases from J, leaving 15 bases between. Here the CDR3 DNA reads TGTGCCAGCAGTGGACACCAGGGTTTGGATAATTCACCCCTCCACTTT. The encoded protein is CASSGHQGLDNSPLHF.

There are many counts of this clonotype. The gene calls are TRBV6-2 or TRBV6-3 and TRBJ2-1; 16 positions match TRBD2. There are 20 residues in the CDR3. V gave up 5 bases and J gave up 6 bases; unmatched junction bases: 16. Germline V CDR1 and CDR2: MNHEY, SVGEGT. The DNA of the CDR3 is TGTGCCAGCAGTCAACACCACGGGACTAGCGGGAGGGTTTGGTTCAATGAGCAGTTCTTC. This encodes CASSQHHGTSGRVWFNEQFF.

This clonotype was observed at least ten times. V and J are TRBV29-1 and TRBJ1-1; 7 nucleotides line up with TRBD1. Germline CDR1 is SQVTM and CDR2 is ANQGSEA. V was clipped by 7 bases and J by 6 bases; unmatched bases: 14. The length of the CDR3 is 14 residues. The CDR3 loop reads CSGGGTEMRAEAFF. The CDR3, as DNA: TGCAGCGGGGGGGGGACAGAAATGAGGGCTGAAGCTTTCTTT. Drawing the rest from reference TRBV29-1 and TRBJ1-1, the complete variable domain is SAVISQKPSRDICQRGTSLTIQCQVDSQVTMMFWYRQQPGQSLTLIATANQGSEATYESGFVIDKFPISRPNLTFSTLTVSNMSPEDSSIYLCSGGGTEMRAEAFFGQGTRLTVV.

This clonotype was seen at least ten times. This rearrangement joins TRBV5-5 to TRBJ2-7; D tentatively reads TRBD1 or TRBD2 (5 bases each). The ends were cut back, 4 bases at V and 1 base at J, with 15 bases in the middle. CDR1 is SGHKS and CDR2 is YYEKEE in the germline V gene (reference sequence). The CDR3 extends over 15 amino acids. The CDR3 bases are TGTGCCAGCAGCGGAGGATCGACAGCGTCCTACGAGCAGTACTTC. It yields the protein CASSGGSTASYEQYF.

This clonotype has a count of ten or more. V and J are TRBV11-1 and TRBJ2-2; 9 bases match TRBD2. The V and J ends lost 4 bases and 10 bases, in that order; junction bases with no gene match: 10. This CDR3 spans 15 amino acids. CDR1 and CDR2 (germline): SGHAT, FQDESV (reference sequence). For the CDR3, the DNA is TGTGCCAGCAGCTGGACTAGCGAGACCAGGGTGGAGCTGTTTTTT. Translation gives CASSWTSETRVELFF.

This clonotype was seen at least ten times. The CDR3 is CASSPGLARDEQFF. The CDR3, as DNA: TGTGCCAGCTCACCAGGACTAGCGAGGGATGAGCAGTTCTTC. J is TRBJ2-1 and V is TRBV18; 9 bases fit TRBD2. This CDR3 has 14 residues. The V gene's germline CDR1 is KGHSH and CDR2 LQKENI. The ends lost 2 bases at V and 8 bases at J; junction bases unmatched: 4.

V and J are TRBV18 and TRBJ2-7; D uncertain. The germline V gene has CDR1 KGHSH and CDR2 LQKENI. Trimming took off 6 bases at V and 4 bases at J, with 16 bases between the two ends. CDR3 length: 14 residues. In DNA form, the CDR3 reads TGTGCCAGCTCCAAGGAACCCCCGGTATACGAGCAGTACTTC. Its translation: CASSKEPPVYEQYF.

This clonotype was found many times. The chain has TRBV7-3 and TRBJ2-1, with 10 bases lining up with TRBD1. After removal of 3 bases from V and 10 bases from J, the junction contained 15 bases not matched to a gene. This CDR3 has 17 amino acids. Germline V gene data show CDR1 as SGHTA and CDR2 as FQGTGA. The CDR3 DNA follows: TGTGCCAGCAGCTTTACCGGGACAGGGGACGGAGAGGTCGAGCAGTTCTTC. It encodes CASSFTGTGDGEVEQFF.

This clonotype occurred many times. The V and J genes are TRBV30 and TRBJ1-5; D is unclear. CDR3 length: 13 residues. Trimming cost V 5 bases and J 4 bases, with 12 bases left between them. Germline CDR1 reads GTSNPN; CDR2 reads SVGIG (reference sequence). CDR3 bases: TGTGCCTGGGGCATCCGCGGGAATCAGCCCCAGCATTTT. Amino acid sequence: CAWGIRGNQPQHF.

This clonotype was counted many times. The gene calls are TRBV6-5 and TRBJ2-3; D not certain. Germline V gene data show CDR1 as MNHEY and CDR2 as SVGAGI. V dropped 0 bases and J dropped 1 base, with 11 bases sitting between them. The length of the CDR3 is 16 residues. The CDR3 bases are TGTGCCAGCAGTTACTCGAGAATAGGACGCACAGATACGCAGTATTTT. Protein product: CASSYSRIGRTDTQYF.

V is TRBV9 and J is TRBJ2-1; D possibly matches TRBD1 or TRBD2 (5 bases each). Germline V gene data show CDR1 as SGDLS and CDR2 as YYNGEE. The CDR3 sequence is 15 residues long. The V end lost 6 bases, the J end lost 7 bases, and 20 bases lay between the germline ends. The CDR3 region is CASTVGTGRQNEQFF. The CDR3 coding sequence is TGTGCCAGCACCGTTGGGACGGGACGCCAAAATGAGCAGTTCTTC.

There are many counts of this clonotype. The chain uses TRBV3-1 and TRBJ2-1, with D possibly being TRBD2 (6 bases). The CDR3 is made up of 16 amino acids. V shed 3 bases and J shed 0 bases, with 12 bases lying between them. The V gene's germline CDR1 is LGHDT and CDR2 YNNKEL (reference sequence). In nucleotides, the CDR3 is TGTGCCAGCAGCCAGGAGGGTCAGAGCTCCTACAATGAGCAGTTCTTC. Its protein is CASSQEGQSSYNEQFF.

This clonotype was detected ten times or more. The chain carries TRBV5-6 and TRBJ2-7; 7 nucleotides line up with TRBD2. The CDR3 has 13 residues. V gave up 3 bases and J gave up 3 bases; unmatched junction bases: 3. The germline V gene encodes CDR1 SGHDT and CDR2 YYEEEE. The CDR3 bases are TGTGCCAGCAGCTCAGGACTAGGCTACGAGCAGTACTTC. It is translated as CASSSGLGYEQYF.

Ten or more counts support this clonotype. The CDR3, as DNA: TGCGCCAGCAGCTTGTGGAGGGGGCCCCCCACAGATACGCAGTATTTT. Amino acids: CASSLWRGPPTDTQYF. This chain links TRBV5-1 with TRBJ2-3, with D maybe TRBD1 (7 bases). Germline lookup yields CDR1 SGHRS and CDR2 YFSETQ. The V and J ends lost 1 base and 2 bases respectively, with 14 bases between them. This CDR3 has 16 residues. The entire variable domain, with the rest obtained from reference TRBV5-1 and TRBJ2-3, is as follows: KAGVTQTPRYLIKTRGQQVTLSCSPISGHRSVSWYQQTPGQGLQFLFEYFSETQRNKGNFPGRFSGRQFSNSRSEMNVSTLELGDSALYLCASSLWRGPPTDTQYFGPGTRLTVL.